These 21 T cell receptor beta chains were sequenced from one sample in a study of identical twins. Each CDR3 protein gets one entry after TCRdb re-called the 5' RACE reads with MiXCR. Of about 210,000 distinct CDR3 sequences in the sample, around a tenth were seen once. Sequencing was carried out using memory (CD45RO+) T cells sorted from blood. The receptors originated from a woman aged 18-29 years in good health.

This chain uses TRBV6-1 with TRBJ2-3, with D possibly called TRBD1 or TRBD2 (5 bases each). The ends were cut back, 9 bases at V and 4 bases at J, with 20 bases in the middle. CDR3 size: 15 residues. CDR1 is MNHNS and CDR2 is SASEGT in the germline V gene. CDR3 loop: CASNWRVGQPDTQYF. Written as DNA, the CDR3 is TGTGCCAGTAATTGGCGGGTGGGGCAGCCAGATACGCAGTATTTT.

J is TRBJ1-5 and V is TRBV6-1; D is possibly TRBD1 (5 bases). This CDR3 contains 16 residues. Trimming removed 7 bases at V and 3 bases at J, with 19 bases between. Germline lookup yields CDR1 MNHNS and CDR2 SASEGT. The CDR3 DNA sequence: TGTGCCAGCACCCCTGGTGGGGCTCTTTCCAATCAGCCCCAGCATTTT. Protein sequence: CASTPGGALSNQPQHF.

The V and J genes are TRBV20-1 and TRBJ2-1; 13 bases fit TRBD2. Germline V gives CDR1 DFQATT, CDR2 SNEGSKA (reference sequence). The CDR3 is made up of 14 amino acids. Unmatched junction bases numbered 5, after V lost 5 bases and J lost 7 bases. The CDR3 coding sequence is TGCAGTGCTTGGACTAGCGGGGGATCGAATGAGCAGTTCTTC. Translating it yields CSAWTSGGSNEQFF.

This clonotype was recorded many times. This chain links TRBV20-1 with TRBJ1-2; 9 bases agree with TRBD1. From germline, CDR1 is DFQATT and CDR2 SNEGSKA (reference sequence). Trimming cost V 6 bases and J 4 bases; bases outside gene matches: 6. The CDR3 spans 13 residues. Here the CDR3 DNA reads TGCAGTGCACTACCGGGACAGGGCTATGGCTACACCTTC. It translates to CSALPGQGYGYTF.

This clonotype has ten or more counts. This chain connects TRBV7-2 to TRBJ1-2; 7 nucleotides align to TRBD1. Germline CDR1 is SGHTA and CDR2 is FQGNSA. V lost 3 bases, J lost 6 bases, and 10 bases stayed unmatched. CDR3 size: 15 residues. The DNA of the CDR3 is TGTGCCAGCAGCTTCCCCTACAGGGGACACGATGGCTACACCTTC. Translated: CASSFPYRGHDGYTF.

V gene TRBV6-1 combines with J gene TRBJ1-3; D gene unclear. Trimming left V 1 base short and J 4 bases short, with 5 bases between. Germline CDR1 MNHNS, CDR2 SASEGT. The CDR3 consists of 13 residues. The CDR3 bases are TGTGCCAGCAGTGAAGAACGAGGAAACACCATATATTTT. It encodes CASSEERGNTIYF.

This clonotype has a count of ten or more. The chain couples TRBV12-3 or TRBV12-4 to TRBJ2-3, with 8 bases identical to TRBD2. The CDR3 extends over 15 amino acids. The V segment lost 7 bases and the J segment 0 bases; nucleotides outside the gene matches: 6. The CDR3 protein is CASTSTSESTDTQYF. The DNA for the CDR3 is TGTGCCAGCACCTCGACTAGCGAAAGCACAGATACGCAGTATTTT.

The V gene is TRBV11-2, the J gene TRBJ1-2; D remains unclear. Germline CDR1 and CDR2: SGHAT and FQNNGV. The CDR3 is 18 amino acids. Trimming took 0 bases from V and 7 from J, leaving 24 bases between them. CDR3 DNA sequence: TGTGCCAGCAGCTTAGAGGTTACCCTTGGGGTGGGTTCTGGTGGCTACACCTTC. Protein: CASSLEVTLGVGSGGYTF.

The rearrangement links TRBV7-3 to TRBJ2-3, with 7 bases that match TRBD1. This CDR3 has 13 amino acids. Germline CDR1 is SGHTA and CDR2 is FQGTGA. Trimming cost V 4 bases and J 8 bases; bases outside gene matches: 6. The CDR3 coding sequence is TGTGCCAGCAGCTCCGAGGGGGCGGCTACGCAGTATTTT. Amino acid sequence: CASSSEGAATQYF.

The gene calls are TRBV28 and TRBJ2-5; D might be TRBD1 or TRBD2, each matching 6 bases. The CDR3 covers 14 residues. Per germline, CDR1 MDHEN and CDR2 SYDVKM. The ends were cut back, 5 bases at V and 3 bases at J, with 13 bases in the middle. The CDR3 is CASSTSRGEETQYF. CDR3 nucleotide sequence: TGTGCCAGCAGTACCTCGAGGGGGGAAGAGACCCAGTACTTC.

This clonotype has only a few counts. The rearrangement uses TRBV7-9 and TRBJ1-1, with D uncertain. There are 12 residues in the CDR3. The ends were cut back, 5 bases at V and 2 bases at J, with 6 bases in the middle. Germline CDR1 is SEHNR and CDR2 is FQNEAQ (reference sequence). The CDR3 coding sequence is TGTGCCAGCAGCGTCTATAACACTGAAGCTTTCTTT. Protein product: CASSVYNTEAFF.

V usage is TRBV5-1 and J usage is TRBJ1-6; D is perhaps TRBD1 (6 bases). Per the germline V gene, CDR1 is SGHRS and CDR2 is YFSETQ. The V end was cut by 4 bases, the J end by 5 bases, with 16 bases between. The length of the CDR3 is 16 residues. CDR3 sequence reads: CASSPLKGGNNSPLHF. CDR3 DNA: TGCGCCAGCAGCCCCCTAAAGGGGGGGAATAATTCACCCCTCCACTTT.

This clonotype was seen more than once but under ten times. The rearrangement joins TRBV15 to TRBJ2-3; no definite D call. The CDR3 is made up of 12 amino acids. The V gene lost 2 bases and the J gene lost 5 bases, with 5 bases spanning the gap. In germline, CDR1 is LNHNV, CDR2 YYDKDF (reference sequence). CDR3 loop: CATSRLEDTQYF. The CDR3 region has the DNA TGTGCCACCAGCAGATTGGAAGATACGCAGTATTTT.

This clonotype was counted at least ten times. This CDR3 is CASSSYDEQFF. The CDR3 DNA reads as TGTGCCAGCAGCTCTTACGATGAGCAGTTCTTC. V usage is TRBV7-6 and J usage is TRBJ2-1; D gene unclear. The CDR3 covers 11 residues. Germline loops: CDR1 SGHVS, CDR2 FNYEAQ. Trimming shortened V by 4 bases and J by 8 bases, and 6 bases separated the two germline ends.

This chain joins TRBV21-1 and TRBJ2-7. TRBV21-1 is a listed pseudogene. The CDR3 sequence is 16 residues long. CDR3 amino acids: CASSKDGPGDYYEQYF. CDR3 coding DNA: TGTGCCAGCAGCAAAGACGGTCCAGGGGACTACTACGAGCAGTACTTC.

This clonotype was recorded at least ten times. The chain employs TRBV24-1 and TRBJ2-7; TRBD2 matches 10 bases. The CDR3 has 13 amino acids. Germline CDR1 and CDR2: KGHDR and SFDVKD. V was pared by 12 bases and J by 5 bases, with 9 bases of the junction left unmatched. The CDR3 reads CAAASGRIHEQYF. The CDR3, as DNA: TGTGCCGCGGCTAGCGGGAGAATCCACGAGCAGTACTTC.

The table lists this clonotype with a few counts. V gene TRBV20-1 combines with J gene TRBJ2-1; maybe TRBD2 (5 bases). The CDR3 spans 15 residues. The germline gives CDR1 DFQATT, CDR2 SNEGSKA (reference sequence). Trimming removed 3 bases at V and 8 bases at J, with 20 bases between. The CDR3 DNA reads TGCAGTGCTAGCGCGTTGGGCGAGGGTATTGATGAGCAGTTCTTC. Protein product: CSASALGEGIDEQFF.

This clonotype showed up just a few times. The rearrangement links TRBV12-3 or TRBV12-4 to TRBJ1-5; unclear D gene. This CDR3 spans 16 amino acids. The V and J ends lost 6 bases and 1 base respectively, with 16 bases between them. The CDR3 region is CASSSQGGLSNQPQHF. CDR3 in DNA: TGTGCCAGCAGCTCCCAAGGCGGTCTGAGCAATCAGCCCCAGCATTTT.

This clonotype showed up many times. The chain is built from TRBV27 and TRBJ1-1; 7 bases map to TRBD1. Germline-derived CDR1 and CDR2 are MNHEY and SMNVEV (reference sequence). CDR3 size: 14 residues. V lost 6 bases to trimming and J lost 2 bases; unmatched junction nucleotides: 6. The DNA of the CDR3 is TGTGCCAGCAGCCTCGGGACAGCAAACACTGAAGCTTTCTTT. Protein product: CASSLGTANTEAFF.

This chain's CDR3 is CASSVLPDGTDTQYF. The CDR3 DNA is TGTGCCAGCAGCGTACTCCCAGATGGCACAGATACGCAGTATTTT. This chain links TRBV9 with TRBJ2-3; unclear D gene. Germline loops: CDR1 SGDLS, CDR2 YYNGEE. This CDR3 has 15 amino acids. With 1 base removed from V and 1 base from J, the gap between germline ends came to 10 bases.

This clonotype was counted at least ten times. The chain joins TRBV5-1 to TRBJ2-2, with D uncertain. CDR1 is SGHRS, CDR2 YFSETQ, per germline. The CDR3 has 12 amino acids. V was pared by 6 bases and J by 1 base, with 4 bases between. The CDR3 region is CASTENTGELFF. CDR3 sequence (DNA): TGCGCCAGCACGGAGAACACCGGGGAGCTGTTTTTT.